This T cell receptor (beta chain) was observed in a study of blood T cell repertoires in COVID-19. Study context: There were acute and convalescent COVID-19 samples, and they came from the United States, Italy and Spain.

The authors' processing: How many nucleated cells were present was estimated from reference gene primer amplification. Some clones are missing from TCRdb's copy, which holds only in-frame ones; the method was immunoSEQ multiplex PCR. Clone size and the V and J calls come from that table; the DNA yielded D and trimming. The table lists approximately 280,000 clones, around 89% of them singletons. This CDR3 has 12 amino acids. The clonotype originates from a man in his forties with acute or convalescent COVID-19. What was sequenced was peripheral blood. The chain joins TRBV21-1 to TRBJ1-5; whether TRBD1, the table's D call, matches the DNA was not checked. TRBV21-1 is shown as a pseudogene. The CDR3 protein is CASSKGSQPQHF. CDR3 coding DNA: TGTGCCAGCAGCAAAGGCAGTCAGCCCCAGCATTTT.